Listed below are T cell receptor beta chains from one sample, sequenced in a study of T cell repertoires in cytomegalovirus infection. Via MiXCR, TCRdb re-called the reads, giving one row per CDR3 protein. This table holds approximately 400,000 distinct CDR3 sequences, approximately 33% found once. Sequencing was carried out using PBMCs. The origin of the receptors is a human donor in good health (CMV status not recorded). Some clones in this sample may be carry-over from other donors' samples. Each CDR3 is given with its conserved first and last residue. The D gene is left open where the match is weak. Rows give clone size only sometimes, using once, few, many, or a class for an expanded clone.

size	D	V	length	J	CDR3	DNA
many	TRBD2	TRBV11-2	15	TRBJ2-1	CASSPGTSTFNEQFF	TGTGCCAGCAGCCCCGGGACTAGCACGTTCAATGAGCAGTTCTTC
NA	TRBD2	TRBV12-3/TRBV12-4	15	TRBJ2-1	CASSWEGGGAYEQFF	TGTGCCAGCAGTTGGGAGGGCGGGGGGGCATATGAGCAGTTCTTC
NA	NA	TRBV7-6	14	TRBJ2-7	CASSLTEGTYEQYF	TGTGCCAGCAGTTTAACGGAGGGGACCTACGAGCAGTACTTC
NA	TRBD1	TRBV4-1	16	TRBJ1-4	CASSQGFGTGNEKLFF	TGCGCCAGCAGCCAAGGATTTGGGACAGGGAATGAAAAACTGTTTTTT
NA	NA	TRBV6-2/TRBV6-3	14	TRBJ2-3	CASRLEGNTDTQYF	TGTGCCAGCAGATTGGAGGGGAACACAGATACGCAGTATTTT
few	NA	TRBV20-1	15	TRBJ2-2	CSARSAGRNTGELFF	TGCAGTGCTAGGAGTGCGGGCCGGAACACCGGGGAGCTGTTTTTT
few	NA	TRBV28	15	TRBJ1-1	CASSSPGGRGTEAFF	TGTGCCAGCAGTTCCCCGGGGGGACGAGGGACTGAAGCTTTCTTT
few	TRBD2	TRBV7-6	17	TRBJ2-2	CASSEGLAGENTGELFF	TGTGCCAGCAGCGAAGGACTAGCGGGGGAGAACACCGGGGAGCTGTTTTTT
NA	NA	TRBV27	13	TRBJ2-7	CASRYDVSYEQYF	TGTGCCAGCAGATATGACGTCTCCTACGAGCAGTACTTC
NA	NA	TRBV4-1	14	TRBJ1-1	CASSHSRLDSEAFF	TGCGCCAGCAGCCATAGTAGGCTGGACAGTGAAGCTTTCTTT
NA	NA	TRBV6-2/TRBV6-3	12	TRBJ2-2	CASSYVVGELFF	TGTGCCAGCAGTTACGTTGTCGGGGAGCTGTTTTTT
few	NA	TRBV6-6	13	TRBJ1-5	CASSVQGSQPQHF	TGTGCCAGCAGTGTCCAGGGTAGCCAGCCCCAGCATTTT
NA	TRBD2	TRBV7-6	17	TRBJ2-1	CASSRRGGLAAYNEPFF	TGTGCCAGCAGCCGACGGGGGGGACTAGCGGCTTACAATGAGCCGTTCTTC
NA	NA	TRBV5-1	16	TRBJ1-1	CASSYAWDTRGTEAFF	TGCGCCAGCAGCTATGCCTGGGACACGAGGGGCACTGAAGCTTTCTTT
NA	NA	TRBV20-1	18	TRBJ1-6	CSAREQHGMAGKNSPLHF	TGCAGTGCTAGAGAACAACACGGTATGGCAGGGAAAAATTCACCCCTCCACTTT
NA	NA	TRBV23-1	19	TRBJ2-7	CASSQCFALGRVDSYEQYF	TGCGCCAGCAGTCAATGTTTCGCTCTGGGCAGGGTGGATTCCTACGAGCAGTACTTC
once	TRBD1	TRBV5-6	15	TRBJ2-1	CASSRDRGTTNEQFF	TGTGCCAGCAGCCGGGACAGGGGGACTACCAATGAGCAGTTCTTC
many	NA	TRBV24-1	11	TRBJ2-7	CATSDSYEQYF	TGTGCCACCAGTGACAGTTACGAGCAGTACTTC
few	TRBD1	TRBV27	16	TRBJ1-6	CASTPSGGGINSPLHF	TGTGCATCAACCCCCTCAGGGGGAGGTATCAATTCACCCCTCCACTTT
few	TRBD1	TRBV12-3/TRBV12-4	16	TRBJ1-5	CASSLGGQYSNQPQHF	TGTGCCAGCAGTTTAGGGGGACAGTATAGCAATCAGCCCCAGCATTTT
NA	NA	TRBV7-9	14	TRBJ1-4	CASSLRPQDEKLFF	TGTGCCAGCAGCTTACGGCCGCAGGATGAAAAACTGTTTTTT
NA	NA	TRBV28	17	TRBJ2-2	CASSLKLTGVNTGELFF	TGTGCCAGCAGTTTAAAGTTGACGGGGGTGAACACCGGGGAGCTGTTTTTT
NA	NA	TRBV5-5	13	TRBJ2-1	CATTRVPVDEQFF	TGTGCCACCACGAGGGTCCCAGTAGATGAGCAGTTCTTC
few	NA	TRBV7-2	18	TRBJ1-3	CASSLITLQRIGGNTIYF	TGTGCCAGCAGCTTAATCACGCTACAGCGGATCGGTGGAAACACCATATATTTT
few	NA	TRBV3-1	13	TRBJ2-1	CASSQIRRDEQFF	TGTGCCAGCAGCCAAATTCGCCGGGATGAGCAGTTCTTC